Shown below are 10 T cell receptor beta chains from a single sample sequenced in a study of blood T cell repertoires in COVID-19. The method was immunoSEQ multiplex PCR; TCRdb's version includes in-frame clones alone and lacks a portion of them. The table shows 350,000 or so clones, with approximately 89% occurring only once. What was sequenced was peripheral blood. The receptors come from a woman aged 30 to 39 with COVID-19, enrolled during active disease.

J is TRBJ2-7 and V is TRBV11-2, with TRBD2 matching over 11 bases. The junction had 13 bases not matched to a gene; V was cut back by 0 bases and J by 0 bases. The CDR3 consists of 20 residues. Germline V gene data show CDR1 as SGHAT and CDR2 as FQNNGV. CDR3 sequence (DNA): TGTGCCAGCAGCTTAGAGGAATCTTCTCGACTAGCGGGGAGCTCCTACGAGCAGTACTTC. Translation: CASSLEESSRLAGSSYEQYF.

This clone appeared once. J is TRBJ1-4 and V is TRBV3-1 (or the pseudogene TRBV3-2); 7 positions agree with TRBD1. Germline V gene lookup returns CDR1 LGHDT and CDR2 YNNKEL (reference sequence). V lost 3 bases, J lost 8 bases, and 9 bases stayed unmatched. This CDR3 spans 15 amino acids. The CDR3 DNA reads as TGTGCCAGCAGCCACGAGGGGGCGTTAGGGGAAAAACTGTTTTTT. It codes for CASSHEGALGEKLFF.

The gene calls are TRBV19 and TRBJ2-1; 15 bases are a match to TRBD2. CDR1 and CDR2 from the germline V gene are LNHDA and SQIVND (reference sequence). J lost 7 bases, V lost 6 bases, and 10 bases had no gene match. The CDR3 is made up of 17 amino acids. The CDR3, as DNA: TGTGCCAGTAGCCCCCTGGGACTAGCGGGAGGAAGGAATGAGCAGTTCTTC. Protein product: CASSPLGLAGGRNEQFF.

The chain is built from TRBV9 and TRBJ1-4; TRBD1 matches 12 bases. Germline V gene sequence: CDR1 SGDLS, CDR2 YYNGEE. V trimming: 3 bases; J trimming: 8 bases; junction bases outside the gene matches: 11. The CDR3 covers 17 residues. DNA of the CDR3: TGTGCCAGCAGCGCACACCGGGACAGGGGGCCGTACGAAAAACTGTTTTTT. This gives the protein CASSAHRDRGPYEKLFF.

In DNA, the CDR3 is TGTGCCAGCAGCTTAACCCCCCGGGGGCTAGCGGAAGAGACCCAGTACTTC. This codes for CASSLTPRGLAEETQYF. The chain is built from TRBV7-3 and TRBJ2-5, with D possibly being TRBD2 (7 bases). Germline loops: CDR1 SGHTA, CDR2 FQGTGA. The CDR3 covers 17 residues. V lost 0 bases, J lost 3 bases, and 17 bases lay in between.

The chain joins TRBV7-8 to TRBJ2-2; maybe TRBD2 (7 bases). The CDR3 has 16 amino acids. The germline CDR1 and CDR2 sequences are SGHVS and FQNEAQ. Deletions cut 3 bases from V and 5 bases from J, with 16 bases between. CDR3 region: CASSFRGRAITGELFF. In nucleotides, the CDR3 is TGTGCCAGCAGCTTTAGGGGGAGGGCGATAACCGGGGAGCTGTTTTTT.

The J gene is TRBJ1-2, the V gene TRBV5-6; tentatively, D is TRBD1 (5 bases). Per germline, CDR1 SGHDT and CDR2 YYEEEE. Trimming left V 0 bases short and J 4 bases short, with 16 bases between. The CDR3 sequence is 16 residues long. The CDR3 DNA sequence: TGTGCCAGCAGCTTGGCAAGCAGGGAAGGAAGCTATGGCTACACCTTC. Encoded protein: CASSLASREGSYGYTF.

The chain uses TRBV6-4 and TRBJ2-3; D possibly corresponds to TRBD2 (5 bases). V lost 3 bases and J lost 0, with 7 bases in between. This CDR3 has 14 amino acids. CDR1 MRHNA and CDR2 SNTAGT come from the germline V gene. The CDR3 DNA sequence: TGTGCCAGCAGTGAAAGCGGTAGCACAGATACGCAGTATTTT. This translates into CASSESGSTDTQYF.

V gene TRBV28 combines with J gene TRBJ2-1; 8 positions agree with TRBD2. The CDR3 length is 16 residues. CDR1 and CDR2 from the germline V gene are MDHEN and SYDVKM. V shed 5 bases, J shed 3 bases, and the junction held 9 bases outside the gene matches. The CDR3 nucleotides are TGTGCCAGCAGTCTTACTAGCGGCGTGTTCTACAATGAGCAGTTCTTC. Translating gives CASSLTSGVFYNEQFF.

This chain connects TRBV14 to TRBJ2-5, with TRBD2 as a possible D gene (6 bases). V lost 6 bases, J lost 2 bases, and 13 bases lay in between. This CDR3 is 14 amino acids long. Germline V CDR1 and CDR2: SGHDN, FVKESK. As DNA, the CDR3 is TGTGCCAGCAGACTCAGCGGAGGGCAAGAGACCCAGTACTTC. This encodes CASRLSGGQETQYF.